This T cell receptor beta chain appears in the sequencing data of a study of shared clonotypes between healthy human individuals. Per the study methods: There were no quality scores in the junction-only immunoSEQ sequences, so filtering differed. Sequenced by immunoSEQ multiplex PCR; TCRdb stores in-frame clones only, minus some. That table supplies the V and J calls and clone size; D and trimming were determined from the DNA. The sample lists 170,000 or so clones, approximately 70% seen once, with roughly a tenth in the top ten. This clone occurred a few times. CDR1 MDHEN and CDR2 SYDVKM come from the germline V gene. This CDR3 has 14 residues. J was trimmed by 3 bases and V by 10 bases; bases with no gene match: 7. The split of CD4+ cells yielded CD45RA+ naive and CD45RA-negative memory subsets.

The origin of this receptor is a man under 40 in good health. Sequenced material: memory CD4+ T cells sorted from blood. This sample's subset: CD45RA-negative fraction. The chain is built from TRBV28 and TRBJ1-5; the match to TRBD1 covers 9 bases. For the CDR3, the DNA is TGTGCCACCTGGGGACAGGGTCACAATCAGCCCCAGCATTTT. It translates to CATWGQGHNQPQHF.